The clone carrying this T cell receptor beta chain turned up a few times. The use of a sample-barcoded 5' primer and a J-beta primer mix characterized a second PCR of about 7 to 12 cycles. From the 5' RACE reads, TCRdb called clonotypes with MiXCR, one entry per CDR3 protein. The data contain fewer than 1,200,000 distinct CDR3 sequences, roughly 24% of them singletons. The entry originates in a study of blood T cells in healthy people across ages. CDR3 length: 15 residues. CDR1 MDHEN and CDR2 SYDVKM come from the germline V gene. These sequences were also reported in another study, on T cells of mothers and their children. As reported in that work: Samples were obtained from a few healthy Caucasian mothers and their six children. The overlap seen between related mothers and children slightly exceeded that of unrelated pairs, though not significantly.

The gene calls are TRBV28 and TRBJ2-1; 8 bases agree with TRBD2. The assigned J gene may be wrong: the sequence end matches TRBJ2-5 better. The sequenced material came from blood. The sequence was collected from a girl aged 2 to 9 in good health. CDR3 sequence reads: CASSWSGRGQETQYF. CDR3 nucleotide sequence: TGTGCCAGCAGCTGGAGCGGGAGAGGGCAAGAGACCCAGTACTTC.